The 21 T cell receptor beta chains below all came from one sample that was sequenced in a study of blood T cell repertoires in COVID-19. Profiling relied on immunoSEQ multiplex PCR, and the TCRdb table lists in-frame clones only, not all of them. The sample carries around 100,000 clones, 85% to 90% recorded once. Sequenced input: peripheral blood. The receptors shown here come from a human donor in a cohort sampled during active COVID-19.

The genes are TRBV4-2 and TRBJ1-3; 9 nucleotides agree with TRBD1. This CDR3 is built from 17 residues. With V trimmed by 0 bases and J by 4 bases, 7 bases remained unmatched. The germline gives CDR1 LGHNA, CDR2 YNFKEQ. CDR3 nucleotides: TGTGCCAGCAGCCAAGATTGGGGACAGGGCGTCGGAAACACCATATATTTT. Translating gives CASSQDWGQGVGNTIYF.

The CDR3 region is CASRAPGMQETQYF. The CDR3 coding sequence is TGTGCCAGCAGAGCCCCGGGGATGCAAGAGACCCAGTACTTC. The gene calls are TRBV3-1 (or the pseudogene TRBV3-2) and TRBJ2-5; TRBD2 is a possible D gene (5 bases). The CDR3 is 14 residues long. The V gene lost 6 bases and the J gene lost 2 bases, with 13 bases spanning the gap. In germline, CDR1 is LGHDT, CDR2 YNNKEL (reference sequence).

V and J are TRBV10-3 and TRBJ2-1; 11 bases are shared with TRBD2. With 3 bases clipped from V and 14 bases from J, the junction kept 6 bases outside the gene matches. Germline lookup yields CDR1 ENHRY and CDR2 SYGVKD. This CDR3 has 13 residues. CDR3 DNA: TGTGCCATCAGTGACGGTAGCGGGGGGGCCGAGTTCTTC. Its translation: CAISDGSGGAEFF.

The chain couples TRBV3-1 (or the pseudogene TRBV3-2) to TRBJ2-7; D remains unclear. Germline CDR1 and CDR2: LGHDT and YNNKEL (reference sequence). The CDR3 is made up of 14 amino acids. Trimming removed 0 bases from V and 9 bases from J, with 15 bases in between. CDR3 coding DNA: TGTGCCAGCAGCCAAGATACGGCGGCACGAGGGCAGTACTTC. Amino acid sequence: CASSQDTAARGQYF.

The sample holds a few counts of this clone. CDR3: CASSLGSQWGLDQPQHF. The DNA for the CDR3 is TGTGCCAGCAGCTTAGGATCACAGTGGGGGCTCGATCAGCCCCAGCATTTT. The rearrangement links TRBV7-4 to TRBJ1-5; D is possibly TRBD1 (6 bases). Germline lookup yields CDR1 SGHVT and CDR2 SQSDAQ. This CDR3 has 17 amino acids. Trimming left V 1 base short and J 5 bases short, with 18 bases between.

The chain links TRBV14 to TRBJ2-5; D ambiguous. Germline loops: CDR1 SGHDN, CDR2 FVKESK. The V end was cut by 4 bases, the J end by 2 bases, with 11 bases between. This CDR3 region has 14 residues. Here the CDR3 reads CASSLRQAQETQYF. Written as DNA, the CDR3 is TGTGCCAGCAGCCTGCGTCAGGCACAAGAGACCCAGTACTTC.

The chain recombines TRBV5-4 with TRBJ2-7; a possible D gene is TRBD2 (6 bases). Per the germline V gene, CDR1 is SGHNT and CDR2 is YYREEE (reference sequence). Trimming pared 2 bases from V and 2 bases from J, leaving 14 bases between. CDR3 size: 15 residues. CDR3: CASSFGGLDPYEQYF. The CDR3 nucleotides are TGTGCCAGCAGCTTTGGAGGGCTGGACCCCTACGAGCAGTACTTC.

The chain couples TRBV6-1 to TRBJ1-6; D remains unclear. Germline V gene lookup returns CDR1 MNHNS and CDR2 SASEGT. The CDR3 sequence is 13 residues long. V gave up 2 bases and J gave up 8 bases, with 7 bases separating them. The CDR3 loop reads CASSERRDSPLHF. The DNA of the CDR3 is TGTGCCAGCAGTGAAAGGAGAGATTCACCCCTCCACTTT.

This clone appeared a single time. This rearrangement joins TRBV19 to TRBJ2-7, with D uncertain. Germline CDR1 reads LNHDA; CDR2 reads SQIVND (reference sequence). This CDR3 is built from 15 residues. The V and J ends lost 1 base and 0 bases respectively, with 10 bases between them. CDR3 DNA: TGTGCCAGTAGTATAGTTGGCCGTCCCTCCTACGAGCAGTACTTC. Translating it yields CASSIVGRPSYEQYF.

Here the CDR3 DNA reads TGTGCCAGCAGCTTAGCGGGACTGCCTTTTAAGCAGTTCTTC. This translates into CASSLAGLPFKQFF. The rearrangement uses TRBV11-2 and TRBJ2-1, with a weak D call TRBD2 (6 bases). CDR3 size: 14 residues. Germline V gene sequence: CDR1 SGHAT, CDR2 FQNNGV. The V gene lost 1 base and the J gene lost 11 bases, with 15 bases spanning the gap. The full variable domain, with the rest looked up from reference TRBV11-2 and TRBJ2-1, is EAGVAQSPRYKIIEKRQSVAFWCNPISGHATLYWYQQILGQGPKLLIQFQNNGVVDDSQLPKDRFSAERLKGVDSTLKIQPAKLEDSAVYLCASSLAGLPFKQFFGPGTRLTVL.

This rearrangement joins TRBV5-4 to TRBJ1-1; D remains ambiguous. Germline V lookup: CDR1 SGHNT, CDR2 YYREEE (reference sequence). CDR3 length equals 14 residues. The V end lost 4 bases, the J end lost 8 bases, and 18 bases lay between the germline ends. The DNA for the CDR3 is TGTGCCAGCAGCCCTAGCCTAGCTCTAATGGAAGCTTTCTTT. This codes for CASSPSLALMEAFF.

The CDR3 spells CASGQRAGGYGYTF. For the CDR3, the DNA is TGTGCCAGCGGCCAACGCGCAGGGGGCTATGGCTACACCTTC. This sequence joins TRBV7-9 and TRBJ1-2; 7 nucleotides line up with TRBD1. This CDR3 is built from 14 residues. CDR1 and CDR2 (germline): SEHNR, FQNEAQ (reference sequence). With V trimmed by 8 bases and J by 4 bases, 10 bases remained unmatched.

The chain couples TRBV4-1 to TRBJ1-1; D gene ambiguous. V shed 3 bases and J shed 0 bases, with 8 bases lying between them. CDR1 is MGHRA, CDR2 YSYEKL, per germline. The CDR3 contains 14 residues. The CDR3 nucleotides are TGCGCCAGCAGCCAGGCTAGCATGAACACTGAAGCTTTCTTT. Amino acids: CASSQASMNTEAFF.

The chain combines TRBV6-1 with TRBJ2-5, with D maybe TRBD1 (7 bases). Trimming stripped 2 bases from V and 2 bases from J, with 18 bases between. The CDR3 covers 17 residues. CDR1 and CDR2 from the germline V gene are MNHNS and SASEGT. The CDR3 loop is CASSELYGRGVQETQYF. The CDR3 DNA reads as TGTGCCAGCAGTGAATTATATGGCAGGGGGGTTCAAGAGACCCAGTACTTC.

The chain is built from TRBV18 and TRBJ2-7; TRBD2 might be the D (7 bases). The CDR3 has 15 residues. The V end lost 3 bases, the J end lost 1 base, and 13 bases lay between the germline ends. CDR1 is KGHSH, CDR2 LQKENI, per germline. The CDR3 sequence is CASSPGRGSSYEQYF. CDR3 coding DNA: TGTGCCAGCTCACCTGGGAGGGGGTCGTCCTACGAGCAGTACTTC.

The V call is TRBV18, the J call TRBJ2-3; TRBD2 aligns across 8 bases. The J segment lost 3 bases and the V segment lost 6 bases, leaving 8 bases of the junction unmatched. The CDR3 contains 15 residues. In germline, CDR1 is KGHSH, CDR2 LQKENI. The CDR3 reads CASSRLRGETDTQYF. CDR3 DNA sequence: TGTGCCAGCTCGCGACTGCGGGGGGAGACAGATACGCAGTATTTT. The full variable domain, rest sourced from reference TRBV18 and TRBJ2-3, is NAGVMQNPRHLVRRRGQEARLRCSPMKGHSHVYWYRQLPEEGLKFMVYLQKENIIDESGMPKERFSAEFPKEGPSILRIQQVVRGDSAAYFCASSRLRGETDTQYFGPGTRLTVL.

As for this clone: One end of the junction does not line up with germline, which may come from a read error. The chain combines TRBV7-9 with TRBJ2-3, with D hard to call. CDR1 is SEHNR, CDR2 FQNEAQ, per germline (reference sequence). The CDR3 is made up of 15 amino acids. The CDR3 is CASSLAHGFTDTQYF. The CDR3 region has the DNA TGTGCCAGCAGTTTAGCCCACGGGTTCACAGATACGCAGTATTTT.

This chain uses TRBV19 with TRBJ2-4; 8 nucleotides agree with TRBD2. V lost 2 bases, J lost 11 bases, and 14 bases stayed unmatched. The CDR3 is 16 amino acids. Germline V gives CDR1 LNHDA, CDR2 SQIVND (reference sequence). DNA of the CDR3: TGTGCCAGTAGTATACTCTCGAGCGGGAGAAATTCGGTTCAGTACTTC. Translating it yields CASSILSSGRNSVQYF.

The chain joins TRBV5-4 to TRBJ2-1; 9 positions match TRBD2. V shed 4 bases and J 8 bases; nucleotides not matched to a gene: 10. The CDR3 is 15 residues long. The germline V gene has CDR1 SGHNT and CDR2 YYREEE (reference sequence). CDR3 coding DNA: TGTGCCAGCAGCGCGACGGGGCGGGGGGGCGATGAGCAGTTCTTC. Protein product: CASSATGRGGDEQFF.

This sequence joins TRBV5-1 and TRBJ2-5; 7 bases are a match to TRBD2. Germline V gene lookup returns CDR1 SGHRS and CDR2 YFSETQ. Trimming cost V 3 bases and J 5 bases; bases outside gene matches: 10. This CDR3 has 15 residues. The CDR3 spells CASSWIPGEGETQYF. The CDR3, as DNA: TGCGCCAGCAGCTGGATACCGGGGGAGGGGGAGACCCAGTACTTC.

This clone turned up a few times. The CDR3 nucleotides read TGTGCCAGCAGCTTCGACAGGGCGCCCTACGAGCAGTACTTC. It codes for CASSFDRAPYEQYF. This chain connects TRBV5-4 to TRBJ2-7; 7 bases match TRBD1. Germline V gene lookup returns CDR1 SGHNT and CDR2 YYREEE (reference sequence). Unmatched junction bases numbered 4, after V lost 2 bases and J lost 2 bases. CDR3 length equals 14 residues.